Sequencing of this T cell receptor (beta chain) was carried out in a study of CD8+ T cells in alopecia areata. Treatment given: oral pan-JAK inhibitor, 5-10 mg twice daily. Sorting from PBMCs produced CD4+ and CD8+ T cells. Germline CDR1 reads SQVTM; CDR2 reads ANQGSEA. V lost 3 bases and J 4 bases, leaving 2 bases between the germline ends. The CDR3 is 10 residues long. Reverse transcription of extracted RNA yielded cDNA, which provided the sequencing template. Profiled with immunoSEQ multiplex PCR; TCRdb holds only in-frame clones, not every one. The repertoire includes around 200,000 clones, around 66% of them detected once, and 3.5% to 5% sits in the top ten.

This TCR came from a human donor with alopecia areata. This rearrangement joins TRBV29-1 to TRBJ2-3; no firm D call. The specimen was CD4+ T cells sorted from blood, collected at week 4, from a patient treated with tofacitinib. The CDR3 protein is CSVEADTQYF. As DNA, the CDR3 is TGCAGCGTTGAGGCAGATACGCAGTATTTT.